This TCR beta chain is drawn from a study of vaccination and CD4 T cells after COVID-19. Overall study context: Overlapping peptides of the spike proteins of SARS-CoV-2, HCoV-NL63, HCoV-OC43 and HCoV-229E were used for cell stimulation. Cultures that served as controls received a CEFX pool, an HIV-1 Nef pool, or no peptide.

Regarding treatment: roughly 10-day PBMC culture with coronavirus spike peptide pools or control peptides (ViraFEST assay). It was before the COVID-19 pandemic (2011-2018) that the unexposed donor's CD4+ T cells were collected. Cells received half-medium changes with fresh IL-2 medium on days 3 and 7. It was after 10 to 11 days of culture that CD4+ T cells were isolated by negative selection. As to this clonotype: Its specificity is unknown.

The CDR3 contains 14 residues. The J segment lost 6 bases and the V segment lost 6 bases, leaving 10 bases of the junction unmatched. CDR1 and CDR2 (germline): DFQATT, SNEGSKA (reference sequence). Once obtained from cultured CD4+ T cells, the DNA was sequenced using the Oncomine TCR Beta short-read assay. TCRdb reanalysed the PCR reads using MiXCR and keeps one entry per CDR3 protein. The table has thousands of distinct CDR3 sequences, roughly 48% seen once. The sample comprised CD4+ T cells from blood, cultured in vitro. The rearrangement uses TRBV20-1 and TRBJ2-7, with 11 bases lining up with TRBD2. The clonotype originates from a human donor in good health. CDR3 sequence reads: CSATSGRTPREQYF. CDR3 nucleotides: TGCAGTGCAACTAGCGGGAGAACCCCCCGCGAGCAGTACTTC.